This T cell receptor beta chain derives from a study of blood T cell repertoires in COVID-19. On the study more broadly: Both acute and convalescent COVID-19 samples were obtained from the United States, Italy and Spain.

V lost 4 bases and J lost 6, with 7 bases in between. The CDR3 runs to 12 residues. From germline, CDR1 is SGHNT and CDR2 YENEEA. Original analysis: Cell counts per sample came from amplifying reference gene primers. Libraries were prepared by immunoSEQ multiplex PCR; TCRdb keeps only in-frame clonotypes and omits some of them. That table supplies the V and J calls and clone size; D and trimming were determined from the DNA. Of approximately 300,000 clones listed, around four fifths are singletons. This chain uses TRBV11-3 with TRBJ2-1; tentative D call: TRBD2 (6 bases). The receptor was derived from a woman aged 45-65 years with active or convalescent COVID-19. Material for sequencing was peripheral blood. In DNA, the CDR3 is TGTGCCAGCAGCTCTAGCGTCAATGAGCAGTTCTTC. It translates to CASSSSVNEQFF.